The clone carrying this T cell receptor (beta chain) showed up just a few times. Antigen: not known. This entry is derived from a study of CD8 T cells in ankylosing spondylitis. Using quantitative 5'-RACE with molecular barcodes, the authors made TCR beta libraries. TCRdb re-called the 5' RACE reads with MiXCR, one entry per CDR3 protein. The sample holds over 200,000 distinct CDR3 sequences, around 20% seen once. Regarding the study as a whole: Within matched ankylosing spondylitis synovial fluid, disease-linked clones were reportedly significantly enriched. Seemingly distinctive of ankylosing spondylitis blood was a TCR beta motif formed by eight highly homologous variants. Disease-linked clones were found to be CD8+ and relatively rare in peripheral blood.

The sequence came from a male donor with ankylosing spondylitis. The specimen was blood, either unsorted or a sorted T cell fraction (not recorded which).

CDR3 region: CASSLEPVASNQPQHF. Written as DNA, the CDR3 is TGTGCCAGCAGCTTAGAGCCAGTAGCGAGCAATCAGCCCCAGCATTTT. The gene calls are TRBV7-2 and TRBJ1-5; D remains ambiguous. CDR3 length: 16 amino acids. Germline CDR1 reads SGHTA; CDR2 reads FQGNSA. The V end was cut by 1 base, the J end by 1 base, with 11 bases between.